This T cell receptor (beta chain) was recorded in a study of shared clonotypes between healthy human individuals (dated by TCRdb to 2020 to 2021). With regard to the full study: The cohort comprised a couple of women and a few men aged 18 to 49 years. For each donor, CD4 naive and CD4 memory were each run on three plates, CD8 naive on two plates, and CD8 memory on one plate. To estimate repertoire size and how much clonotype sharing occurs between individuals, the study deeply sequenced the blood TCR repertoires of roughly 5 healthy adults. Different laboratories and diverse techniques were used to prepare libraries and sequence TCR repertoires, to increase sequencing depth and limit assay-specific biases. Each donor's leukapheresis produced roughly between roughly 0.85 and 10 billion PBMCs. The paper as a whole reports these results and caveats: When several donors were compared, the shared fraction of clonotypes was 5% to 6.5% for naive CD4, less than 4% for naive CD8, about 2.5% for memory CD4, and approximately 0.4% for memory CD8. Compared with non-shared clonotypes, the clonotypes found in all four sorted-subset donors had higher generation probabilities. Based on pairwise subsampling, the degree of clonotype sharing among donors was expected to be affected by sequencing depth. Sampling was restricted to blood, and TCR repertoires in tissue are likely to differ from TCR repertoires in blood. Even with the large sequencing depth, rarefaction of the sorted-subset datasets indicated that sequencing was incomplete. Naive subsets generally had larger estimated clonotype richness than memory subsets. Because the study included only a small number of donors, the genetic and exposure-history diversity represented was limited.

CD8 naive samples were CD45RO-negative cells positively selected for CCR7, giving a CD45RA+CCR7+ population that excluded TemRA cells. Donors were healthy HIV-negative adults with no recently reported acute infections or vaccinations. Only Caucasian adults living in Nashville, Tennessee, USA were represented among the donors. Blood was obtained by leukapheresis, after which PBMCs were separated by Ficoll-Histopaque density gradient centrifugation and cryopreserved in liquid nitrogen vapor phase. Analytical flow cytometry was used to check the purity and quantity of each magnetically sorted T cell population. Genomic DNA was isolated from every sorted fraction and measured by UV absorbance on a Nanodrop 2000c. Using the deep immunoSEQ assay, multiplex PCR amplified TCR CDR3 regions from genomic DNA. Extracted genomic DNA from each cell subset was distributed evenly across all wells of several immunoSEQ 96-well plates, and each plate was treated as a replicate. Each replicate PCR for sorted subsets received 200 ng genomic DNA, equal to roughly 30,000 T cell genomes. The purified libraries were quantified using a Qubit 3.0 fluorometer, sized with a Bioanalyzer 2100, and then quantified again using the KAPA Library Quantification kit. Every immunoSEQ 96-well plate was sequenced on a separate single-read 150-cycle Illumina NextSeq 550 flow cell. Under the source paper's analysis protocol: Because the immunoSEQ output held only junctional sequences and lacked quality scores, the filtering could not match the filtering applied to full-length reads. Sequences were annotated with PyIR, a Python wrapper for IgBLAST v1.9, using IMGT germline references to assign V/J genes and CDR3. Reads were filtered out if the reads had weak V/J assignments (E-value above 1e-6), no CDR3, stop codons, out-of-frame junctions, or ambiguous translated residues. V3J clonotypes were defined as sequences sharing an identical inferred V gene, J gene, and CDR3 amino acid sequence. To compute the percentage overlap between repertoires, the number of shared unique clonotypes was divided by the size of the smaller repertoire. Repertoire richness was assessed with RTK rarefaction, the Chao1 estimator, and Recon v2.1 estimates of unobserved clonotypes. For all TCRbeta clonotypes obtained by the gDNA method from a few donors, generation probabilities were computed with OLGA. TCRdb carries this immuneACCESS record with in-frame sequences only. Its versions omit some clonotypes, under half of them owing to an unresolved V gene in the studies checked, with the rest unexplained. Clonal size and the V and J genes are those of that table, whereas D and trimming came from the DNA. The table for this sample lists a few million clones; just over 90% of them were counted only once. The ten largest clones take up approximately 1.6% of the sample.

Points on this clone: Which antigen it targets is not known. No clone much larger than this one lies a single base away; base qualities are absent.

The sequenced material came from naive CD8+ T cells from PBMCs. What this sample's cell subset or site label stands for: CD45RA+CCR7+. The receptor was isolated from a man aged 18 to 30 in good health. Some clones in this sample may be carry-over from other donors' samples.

The CDR3 here reads CASSTRAVSSYEQYF. The nucleotide sequence reads TGTGCCAGCAGTACCAGGGCGGTCTCCTCCTACGAGCAGTACTTC. This sequence uses TRBV27 and TRBJ2-7; the D gene is possibly TRBD1, with 5 bases matching. Including cysteine and phenylalanine, the CDR3 has 15 amino acids. Only the CDR3 DNA stays, 45 bases, in frame from base 1. From the germline V gene (reference sequence), CDR1 is MNHEY and CDR2 is SMNVEV. V gives up 5 bases and J gives up 0 bases, and the segment between their germline ends measures 14 bases.